Here is one T cell receptor (beta chain) with its context. The target antigen is unknown. This sample is drawn from a study of shared clonotypes between healthy human individuals. Study details: The study used three CD4 naive, three CD4 memory, two CD8 naive and one CD8 memory plate per donor. General study findings and limits: Estimated clonotype richness was generally higher in naive than memory subsets.

Generated by immunoSEQ multiplex PCR, the TCRdb table keeps only in-frame clones and is missing some. The sample lists millions of clones, roughly 95% occurring once. CDR3 length: 14 residues. CDR1 is SGHRS, CDR2 YFSETQ, per germline. Trimming took off 4 bases at V and 3 bases at J, with 13 bases between the two ends. The sequenced sample was naive CD4+ T cells sorted from blood. Subset described: CD45RA+ positively selected. The TCR comes from a man between 18 and 29 years old in good health. The chain links TRBV5-1 to TRBJ1-1; no clear D gene. CDR3 in amino acids: CASSKDGWDTEAFF. The CDR3 nucleotides are TGCGCCAGCAGCAAGGACGGTTGGGACACTGAAGCTTTCTTT.